The rows below give T cell receptor beta chains drawn from one sample of a study of blood T cell repertoires in COVID-19. The protocol was immunoSEQ multiplex PCR, while the TCRdb copy is restricted to in-frame clones and leaves out a portion. Here the sample spans under 450,000 clones, around 84% being singletons. The specimen was peripheral blood. Receptor source: a human donor with acute or convalescent COVID-19. The donor label of this sample is uncertain. The CDR3 runs from the conserved cysteine through the conserved F or W. The D gene is left open where the match is weak. Not every row has a clone size; where given, it reads once, few, many or a size class.

V	J	size	D	CDR3	DNA
TRBV2	TRBJ1-1	NA	NA	CASSWDFGTEAFF	TGTGCCAGCAGTTGGGACTTTGGCACTGAAGCTTTCTTT
TRBV30	TRBJ1-3	NA	NA	CAWRQGSSGNTIYF	TGTGCCTGGAGACAGGGTTCCTCTGGAAACACCATATATTTT
TRBV29-1	TRBJ2-7	NA	NA	CSVGGNEQYF	TGCAGCGTTGGCGGTAACGAGCAGTACTTC
TRBV24-1	TRBJ1-2	NA	TRBD1	CATSVAGQGGGGYTF	TGTGCCACCAGTGTCGCCGGACAGGGGGGTGGTGGCTACACCTTC
TRBV3-1/TRBV3-2	TRBJ2-7	NA	NA	CASSQPRSGEQYF	TGTGCCAGCAGCCAACCACGTTCGGGCGAGCAGTACTTC
TRBV7-8	TRBJ2-7	NA	TRBD1	CASSLGIRRTGGNYEQYF	TGTGCCAGCAGCTTAGGCATCAGAAGGACAGGGGGCAATTACGAGCAGTACTTC
TRBV5-1	TRBJ1-2	NA	NA	CASRMPGEGYGYTF	TGCGCCAGCAGGATGCCAGGGGAGGGGTATGGCTACACCTTC
TRBV27	TRBJ1-1	NA	NA	CASSLFRRTEAFF	TGTGCCAGCAGTTTATTTCGGAGGACTGAAGCTTTCTTT
TRBV7-2	TRBJ2-2	few	TRBD2	CASSLLERGTGELFF	TGTGCCAGCAGCCTCCTGGAGCGGGGTACCGGGGAGCTGTTTTTT
TRBV30	TRBJ2-5	NA	TRBD2	CAWSGGGLTGETQYF	TGTGCCTGGAGTGGGGGGGGACTAACAGGAGAGACCCAGTACTTC
TRBV18	TRBJ2-2	NA	TRBD2	CASSPARQRGTGELFF	TGTGCCAGCTCACCAGCTCGGCAGCGGGGCACCGGGGAGCTGTTTTTT
TRBV7-9	TRBJ1-4	few	NA	CASSLLAGPGEKLFF	TGTGCCAGCAGCCTCCTTGCGGGGCCTGGTGAAAAACTGTTTTTT
TRBV7-9	TRBJ1-1	NA	NA	CASSFRTEAFF	TGTGCCAGCAGCTTCCGGACTGAAGCTTTCTTT
TRBV3-1/TRBV3-2	TRBJ2-3	NA	NA	CASSLRGSTDTQYF	TGTGCCAGCAGCTTGCGGGGAAGCACAGATACGCAGTATTTT
TRBV6-1	TRBJ1-2	NA	TRBD1	CASSDPQGGAYGYTF	TGTGCCAGCAGTGACCCCCAGGGGGGCGCCTATGGCTACACCTTC
TRBV30	TRBJ1-1	NA	NA	CAWCITGNTEAFF	TGTGCCTGGTGTATAACAGGGAACACTGAAGCTTTCTTT
TRBV6-6	TRBJ1-3	NA	TRBD1	CASSYTGAGNTIYF	TGTGCCAGCAGTTACACAGGGGCTGGAAACACCATATATTTT
TRBV10-3	TRBJ1-5	NA	TRBD1	CASGGGTDQPQHF	TGTGCCTCCGGGGGGGGGACAGATCAGCCCCAGCATTTT
TRBV12-3/TRBV12-4	TRBJ1-2	NA	NA	CASSPGDGYTF	TGTGCCAGCAGTCCAGGGGATGGCTACACCTTC
TRBV15	TRBJ2-3	NA	TRBD1	CATSRDRDSRTDTQYF	TGTGCCACCAGCAGAGACAGGGACAGCCGCACAGATACGCAGTATTTT
TRBV10-3	TRBJ1-4	NA	TRBD1	CAISPGQNEKLFF	TGTGCCATCAGTCCGGGACAGAATGAAAAACTGTTTTTT
TRBV18	TRBJ1-2	NA	TRBD1	CASSGQGALFGYTF	TGTGCCAGCTCCGGACAGGGGGCTCTCTTCGGCTACACCTTC
TRBV5-6	TRBJ1-4	NA	NA	CASSYRGGAREKLFF	TGTGCCAGCAGCTATAGGGGGGGGGCACGGGAAAAACTGTTTTTT
TRBV27	TRBJ1-1	NA	TRBD1	CASRTGSHTEAFF	TGTGCCAGCAGGACAGGGTCGCACACTGAAGCTTTCTTT
TRBV19	TRBJ1-5	NA	NA	CASSLWAQGQPQHF	TGTGCCAGTAGTCTCTGGGCTCAGGGCCAGCCCCAGCATTTT
TRBV6-5	TRBJ1-5	once	NA	CASSYSNPGQNQPQHF	TGTGCCAGCAGTTACTCCAACCCGGGACAAAATCAGCCCCAGCATTTT
TRBV2	TRBJ1-5	once	NA	CASSFPLEQGTQHF	TGTGCCAGCAGTTTCCCCCTCGAACAGGGAACCCAGCATTTT
TRBV7-9	TRBJ2-7	few	TRBD1	CASSPHRTGGDEQYF	TGTGCCAGCAGCCCCCATAGGACAGGGGGCGACGAGCAGTACTTC
TRBV3-1/TRBV3-2	TRBJ2-2	NA	TRBD2	CASSRLAGGHTGELFF	TGTGCCAGCAGCCGACTAGCGGGGGGCCACACCGGGGAGCTGTTTTTT
TRBV19	TRBJ2-3	NA	TRBD2	CASSIGGGPSGRNTDTQYF	TGTGCCAGTAGTATTGGGGGGGGGCCTAGCGGGAGAAATACAGATACGCAGTATTTT